Detailed here is one TCR beta chain. What it binds is unknown. The data are from a study of T cell responses to AZD1222 COVID-19 vaccine. Study conclusions and caveats: All repertoire sampling was performed exclusively after the peak T cell response. The donor group comprised mostly white British people and more females; the analysis possibly underestimated clonal diversity. Spike-specific TCR breadth and depth went up after people got two AZD1222 doses.

Sequenced by immunoSEQ multiplex PCR; TCRdb stores in-frame clones only, minus some. The table lists about 20,000 clones, almost 85% of them singletons. Pooling was applied to second doses at about 4 or about 12 weeks. The source material was peripheral blood, sampled 28 days after the second AZD1222 dose. The sequence came from an adult who received the AZD1222 COVID-19 vaccine.

The CDR3 sequence: CASSLERVDTQYF. The CDR3 DNA follows: TGTGCCAGCAGCTTAGAAAGGGTAGATACGCAGTATTTT. The rearrangement joins TRBV11-3 to TRBJ2-3; D ambiguous. The CDR3 covers 13 residues. Germline CDR1 and CDR2: SGHNT and YENEEA. The germline V and J ends were trimmed by 0 bases and 5 bases, with 6 bases remaining between them.